The entry that follows covers one T cell receptor beta chain sequence. No antigen is known for it. TCRdb re-called the reads through MiXCR, storing one row per CDR3 protein. This table holds around 100,000 distinct CDR3 sequences, approximately 15% found once. The data stem from a study of T cell repertoires in cytomegalovirus infection. About the research overall: In public TCR beta signatures, there were indications of both CMV infection and matching HLA type. Study-level findings and limits: There were HLA-C-restricted CMV-specific TCR beta clonotypes dominating the ex vivo response.

V lost 3 bases to trimming and J lost 2 bases, with 7 bases between them. CDR1 and CDR2 from the germline V gene are MGHDK and SYGVNS. This CDR3 region has 13 residues. The sequenced sample was PBMCs. The receptor's source is a human donor in good health (CMV status not recorded). Some clones in this sample may be carry-over from other donors' samples. This chain joins TRBV25-1 and TRBJ2-5; D gene unclear. The DNA of the CDR3 is TGTGCCAGCAGTGAGAGCCCTCAAGAGACCCAGTACTTC. It translates to CASSESPQETQYF.